The 31 T cell receptor beta chains below come from one sample, sequenced in a study of cytomegalovirus exposure and HLA in healthy donors. Sequenced by immunoSEQ multiplex PCR; TCRdb stores in-frame clones only, minus some. The data hold approximately 300,000 clones, with roughly 89% observed a single time. Input material: PBMCs. These receptors originate from a woman aged 18-29 years in good health and CMV-seronegative.

This rearrangement joins TRBV4-3 to TRBJ2-7; possible D gene TRBD2, 7 bases. Germline loops: CDR1 LGHNA, CDR2 YSLEER. Trimming cost V 0 bases and J 2 bases, with 11 bases left between them. The CDR3 runs to 15 residues. The CDR3: CASSQDKGGAYEQYF. CDR3 bases: TGCGCCAGCAGCCAAGATAAAGGGGGGGCCTACGAGCAGTACTTC.

This chain connects TRBV7-2 to TRBJ2-7, with 12 bases aligning to TRBD2. Germline V gene lookup returns CDR1 SGHTA and CDR2 FQGNSA. V shed 5 bases, J shed 3 bases, and the junction held 5 bases outside the gene matches. The CDR3 runs to 15 residues. The CDR3 sequence is CASSEGLAGRYEQYF. The CDR3 nucleotides read TGTGCCAGCAGCGAGGGACTAGCGGGCCGCTACGAGCAGTACTTC.

This clone was found once. This chain joins TRBV5-6 and TRBJ1-2; D is undetermined. Trimming removed 0 bases at V and 7 bases at J, with 16 bases between. The CDR3 is 15 residues long. The germline CDR1 and CDR2 sequences are SGHDT and YYEEEE. DNA for the CDR3: TGTGCCAGCAGCTTGGGAGTTCGGCCTACGGGTGGCTACACCTTC. Translation gives CASSLGVRPTGGYTF.

The chain employs TRBV5-1 and TRBJ1-2; 8 positions match TRBD1. Germline V lookup: CDR1 SGHRS, CDR2 YFSETQ. Losses at the gene ends were 3 bases for V and 11 bases for J; bases not matched to a gene: 18. This CDR3 contains 16 residues. Here the CDR3 DNA reads TGCGCCAGCAGCTCTGCCGGGACAGGAACCTATGTTGGGTACACCTTC. It specifies CASSSAGTGTYVGYTF.

There are a few counts of this clone. This chain joins TRBV7-3 and TRBJ2-2, with 7 bases identical to TRBD2. The ends lost 5 bases at V and 3 bases at J; junction bases unmatched: 6. Germline CDR1 reads SGHTA; CDR2 reads FQGTGA. CDR3 length: 15 amino acids. In DNA form, the CDR3 reads TGTGCCAGCAGCGGACCGGGACTACACACCGGGGAGCTGTTTTTT. As protein: CASSGPGLHTGELFF. Drawing the rest from reference TRBV7-3 and TRBJ2-2, the complete variable domain is GAGVSQTPSNKVTEKGKYVELRCDPISGHTALYWYRQSLGQGPEFLIYFQGTGAADDSGLPNDRFFAVRPEGSVSTLKIQRTERGDSAVYLCASSGPGLHTGELFFGEGSRLTVL.

This clone was detected once. The V and J genes are TRBV2 and TRBJ1-2; D call uncertain. CDR1 and CDR2 from the germline V gene are SNHLY and FYNNEI. The CDR3 runs to 15 residues. V dropped 1 base and J dropped 4 bases, with 13 bases sitting between them. The CDR3 DNA reads as TGTGCCAGCAGTGAAGGGGTCTACAGCATCTATGGCTACACCTTC. Encoded protein: CASSEGVYSIYGYTF.

V is TRBV5-6 and J is TRBJ2-2; tentative D call: TRBD2 (6 bases). There are 16 residues in the CDR3. The ends were cut back, 1 base at V and 5 bases at J, with 15 bases in the middle. The germline V gene encodes CDR1 SGHDT and CDR2 YYEEEE. The CDR3 region is CASSLIGAGGTGELFF. The CDR3 nucleotides are TGTGCCAGCAGCTTGATTGGGGCAGGAGGGACCGGGGAGCTGTTTTTT.

V is TRBV10-3 and J is TRBJ1-2, with TRBD1 matching over 7 bases. Germline V gene data show CDR1 as ENHRY and CDR2 as SYGVKD. This CDR3 has 15 residues. V gave up 6 bases and J gave up 7 bases; unmatched junction bases: 14. The CDR3, as DNA: TGTGCCATCAGATCATCCGACAGGGAAAAGGGTGGCTACACCTTC. Translation gives CAIRSSDREKGGYTF.

This sequence joins TRBV19 and TRBJ1-2; D call uncertain. Germline V gives CDR1 LNHDA, CDR2 SQIVND (reference sequence). V lost 7 bases and J 3 bases, leaving 18 bases between the germline ends. The CDR3 has 15 residues. This chain's CDR3 is CASTGRGRFDYGYTF. The CDR3 DNA reads TGTGCCAGTACTGGTAGAGGGCGATTCGACTATGGCTACACCTTC.

DNA of the CDR3: TGTGCCAGCAGTTTGACCGGGACAGGGGTACAAGAGACCCAGTACTTC. Encoded protein: CASSLTGTGVQETQYF. The chain carries TRBV28 and TRBJ2-5, with TRBD1 matching 10 bases. This CDR3 comprises 16 residues. Germline CDR1 MDHEN, CDR2 SYDVKM. V shed 3 bases, J shed 2 bases, and the junction held 6 bases outside the gene matches.

The V gene is TRBV2, the J gene TRBJ1-5; 9 nucleotides agree with TRBD1. The CDR3 sequence is 15 residues long. In germline, CDR1 is SNHLY, CDR2 FYNNEI. Trimming at V came to 5 bases and at J to 2 bases, leaving 4 bases not matched to a gene. The chain's CDR3 is CASSTTGGGNQPQHF. Written as DNA, the CDR3 is TGTGCCAGCAGTACGACAGGGGGAGGCAATCAGCCCCAGCATTTT.

In this sample, this clone turned up once. The chain joins TRBV6-5 to TRBJ2-1; D may be TRBD2 (7 bases). The V end lost 0 bases, the J end lost 7 bases, and 10 bases lay between the germline ends. CDR3 length: 14 residues. CDR1 and CDR2 (germline): MNHEY, SVGAGI. This chain's CDR3 is CASSYSGGGNEQFF. Here the CDR3 DNA reads TGTGCCAGCAGTTACTCAGGGGGGGGTAATGAGCAGTTCTTC.

The chain uses TRBV7-2 and TRBJ2-7, with D unclear. Trimming pared 5 bases from V and 3 bases from J, leaving 14 bases between. This CDR3 region has 14 residues. In germline, CDR1 is SGHTA, CDR2 FQGNSA. This chain's CDR3 is CASSRLGDDYEQYF. The CDR3 nucleotides are TGTGCCAGCAGCCGGTTGGGCGACGACTACGAGCAGTACTTC.

This chain joins TRBV29-1 and TRBJ2-5; D may be TRBD1 (6 bases). CDR3 length: 14 residues. Germline V gene data show CDR1 as SQVTM and CDR2 as ANQGSEA. This CDR3 is CLPDRYDFQETQYF. DNA for the CDR3: TGCCTCCCGGACAGATACGACTTCCAAGAGACCCAGTACTTC.

The chain couples TRBV19 to TRBJ1-1; 7 bases align to TRBD1. The trim removed 4 bases at V and 5 bases at J, leaving 4 bases unmatched. The CDR3 length is 13 residues. Germline CDR1 and CDR2: LNHDA and SQIVND (reference sequence). The CDR3 coding sequence is TGTGCCAGTAGTACCGACAGGGAGACTGAAGCTTTCTTT. Translated, it gives CASSTDRETEAFF. The full variable domain, completed using reference TRBV19 and TRBJ1-1, is DGGITQSPKYLFRKEGQNVTLSCEQNLNHDAMYWYRQDPGQGLRLIYYSQIVNDFQKGDIAEGYSVSREKKESFPLTVTSAQKNPTAFYLCASSTDRETEAFFGQGTRLTVV.

The chain has TRBV9 and TRBJ2-1, with 8 bases lining up with TRBD1. Germline V gene data show CDR1 as SGDLS and CDR2 as YYNGEE. The CDR3 runs 19 residues. V gave up 2 bases and J gave up 5 bases; unmatched junction bases: 18. The CDR3 region has the DNA TGTGCCAGCAGCGTTTCCGGTCAGGGGGCGCGACCGGCCGACAATGAGCAGTTCTTC. This encodes CASSVSGQGARPADNEQFF.

This clone has more than one count but fewer than ten. V is TRBV7-3 and J is TRBJ1-1, with D uncertain. Germline assignment: CDR1 SGHTA and CDR2 FQGTGA. CDR3 length: 13 amino acids. V lost 8 bases and J 0 bases, leaving 10 bases between the germline ends. CDR3 sequence (DNA): TGTGCCAGCTCGGCGGGGATGAACACTGAAGCTTTCTTT. Its protein is CASSAGMNTEAFF.

V is TRBV7-2 and J is TRBJ2-7; the D gene is possibly TRBD2 (6 bases). CDR1 is SGHTA, CDR2 FQGNSA, per germline. Trimming stripped 1 base from V and 7 bases from J, with 17 bases between. The CDR3 is made up of 15 amino acids. In nucleotides, the CDR3 is TGTGCCAGCAGCTTAGGGCTAGCGACTGGAGGTGAGCAGTACTTC. This encodes CASSLGLATGGEQYF.

V usage is TRBV6-5 and J usage is TRBJ2-7; tentatively, D is TRBD1 (6 bases). V gave up 6 bases and J gave up 1 base, with 10 bases separating them. Germline-derived CDR1 and CDR2 are MNHEY and SVGAGI. This CDR3 comprises 13 residues. In nucleotides, the CDR3 is TGTGCCAGCAGGAACAGGGTTTCCTACGAGCAGTACTTC. Translated: CASRNRVSYEQYF.

This chain joins TRBV9 and TRBJ2-1; 8 bases fit TRBD2. CDR1 is SGDLS, CDR2 YYNGEE, per germline. This CDR3 contains 17 residues. Germline trimming cut 4 bases from V and 8 bases from J; bases unmatched to any gene: 17. CDR3 nucleotide sequence: TGTGCCAGCAGCCCCACGACTACCGGGACTAGTATGGATGAGCAGTTCTTC. It yields the protein CASSPTTTGTSMDEQFF.

This rearrangement joins TRBV28 to TRBJ2-3, with 10 nucleotides matching TRBD1. After removal of 6 bases from V and 3 bases from J, the junction contained 6 bases not matched to a gene. Germline CDR1 and CDR2: MDHEN and SYDVKM. This CDR3 is built from 15 residues. In DNA form, the CDR3 reads TGTGCCAGCAGAATGACAGGGGGCAGGACAGATACGCAGTATTTT. Amino acid sequence: CASRMTGGRTDTQYF.

J is TRBJ1-1 and V is TRBV5-1, with D possibly being TRBD1 (5 bases). CDR1 is SGHRS, CDR2 YFSETQ, per germline. V lost 2 bases, J lost 1 base, and 18 bases lay in between. There are 17 residues in the CDR3. The CDR3 DNA follows: TGCGCCAGCAGCTTTAGAGGCCGGGGGAACCCGAACACTGAAGCTTTCTTT. It translates to CASSFRGRGNPNTEAFF.

V and J are TRBV27 and TRBJ1-3, with D perhaps matching TRBD1 (5 bases). This CDR3 is built from 15 residues. The germline gives CDR1 MNHEY, CDR2 SMNVEV (reference sequence). V was clipped by 2 bases and J by 3 bases, with 11 bases between them. The CDR3, as DNA: TGTGCCAGCAGTTTAATAGGGGCCGATGGAAACACCATATATTTT. As protein: CASSLIGADGNTIYF.

The V call is TRBV6-5, the J call TRBJ1-1; 9 bases align to TRBD1. V gave up 5 bases and J gave up 4 bases; unmatched junction bases: 8. Germline CDR1 MNHEY, CDR2 SVGAGI. This CDR3 is 15 amino acids long. The CDR3 reads CASSPGGQGVTEAFF. The CDR3, as DNA: TGTGCCAGCAGTCCCGGGGGACAGGGCGTCACTGAAGCTTTCTTT.

This clone has just a few counts. The chain links TRBV4-1 to TRBJ1-4; perhaps TRBD1 as D (5 bases). CDR1 is MGHRA, CDR2 YSYEKL, per germline. This CDR3 region has 15 residues. Trimming cost V 3 bases and J 7 bases, with 15 bases left between them. CDR3 residues: CASSQSGGLREKLFF. Here the CDR3 DNA reads TGCGCCAGCAGCCAGTCGGGGGGTTTGCGTGAAAAACTGTTTTTT.

The chain is built from TRBV10-1 and TRBJ2-3, with D perhaps TRBD2 (5 bases). V was cut by 10 bases and J by 5 bases, with 19 bases left in between. The CDR3 is 14 amino acids. CDR1 and CDR2 from the germline V gene are WNHNN and SYGVQD (reference sequence). CDR3 loop: CATKVSVMGDTQYF. The DNA for the CDR3 is TGCGCCACCAAAGTTAGCGTCATGGGAGATACGCAGTATTTT.

V and J are TRBV4-3 and TRBJ2-7; D perhaps matches TRBD1 (6 bases). The CDR3 has 17 residues. Germline V lookup: CDR1 LGHNA, CDR2 YSLEER. V was trimmed by 1 base and J by 4 bases, leaving 20 bases between them. The CDR3: CASSQVAAGDLLYEQYF. Here the CDR3 DNA reads TGCGCCAGCAGCCAAGTTGCAGCAGGGGATCTTTTATACGAGCAGTACTTC.

This chain joins TRBV10-3 and TRBJ2-3, with TRBD1 matching over 10 bases. The CDR3 extends over 16 amino acids. Germline loops: CDR1 ENHRY, CDR2 SYGVKD. V shed 0 bases and J 3 bases; nucleotides not matched to a gene: 3. CDR3 loop: CAISESGQGITDTQYF. The CDR3 DNA follows: TGTGCCATCAGTGAGTCGGGACAGGGGATTACAGATACGCAGTATTTT.

The chain recombines TRBV7-3 with TRBJ1-1; D uncertain. The ends were cut back, 2 bases at V and 1 base at J, with 11 bases in the middle. The CDR3 is 15 amino acids. Germline-derived CDR1 and CDR2 are SGHTA and FQGTGA. CDR3 DNA sequence: TGTGCCAGCAGCTTACTACCCGTGCAGAACACTGAAGCTTTCTTT. Encoded protein: CASSLLPVQNTEAFF.

This chain uses TRBV29-1 with TRBJ2-1; 9 nucleotides line up with TRBD1. Germline lookup yields CDR1 SQVTM and CDR2 ANQGSEA. This CDR3 has 16 residues. V was pared by 7 bases and J by 8 bases, with 18 bases of the junction left unmatched. The CDR3 sequence is CSAPPADRGPGYEQFF. The DNA of the CDR3 is TGCAGCGCCCCCCCGGCGGACAGGGGTCCAGGCTATGAGCAGTTCTTC.

The chain carries TRBV28 and TRBJ2-2; TRBD1 might be the D (6 bases). Germline CDR1 is MDHEN and CDR2 is SYDVKM. Between the trimmed V and J ends, which lost 6 bases and 1 base, there was a span of 15 bases. This CDR3 has 16 residues. The CDR3 nucleotides read TGTGCCAGCAGACCCAGGACAGTTAGGAACACCGGGGAGCTGTTTTTT. Protein product: CASRPRTVRNTGELFF.